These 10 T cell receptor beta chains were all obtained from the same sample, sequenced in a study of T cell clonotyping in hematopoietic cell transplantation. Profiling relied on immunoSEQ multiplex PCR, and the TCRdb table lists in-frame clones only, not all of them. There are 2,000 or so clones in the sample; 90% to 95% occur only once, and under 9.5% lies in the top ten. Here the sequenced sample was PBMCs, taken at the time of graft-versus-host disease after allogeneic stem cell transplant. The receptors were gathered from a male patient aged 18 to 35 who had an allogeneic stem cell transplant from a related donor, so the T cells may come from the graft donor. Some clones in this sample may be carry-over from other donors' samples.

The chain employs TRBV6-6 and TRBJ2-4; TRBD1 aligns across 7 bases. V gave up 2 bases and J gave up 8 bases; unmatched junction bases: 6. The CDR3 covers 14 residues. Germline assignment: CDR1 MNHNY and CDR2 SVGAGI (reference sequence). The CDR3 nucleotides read TGTGCCAGCAGTTACCCAACAGGGGTCCACATTCAGTACTTC. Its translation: CASSYPTGVHIQYF.

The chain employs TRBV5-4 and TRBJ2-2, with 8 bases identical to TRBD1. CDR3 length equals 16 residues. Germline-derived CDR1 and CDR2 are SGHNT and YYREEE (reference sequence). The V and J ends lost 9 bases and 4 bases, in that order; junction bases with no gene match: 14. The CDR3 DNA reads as TGTGCCACCACGTCCGGGACAGGTAGAACCACCGGGGAGCTGTTTTTT. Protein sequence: CATTSGTGRTTGELFF.

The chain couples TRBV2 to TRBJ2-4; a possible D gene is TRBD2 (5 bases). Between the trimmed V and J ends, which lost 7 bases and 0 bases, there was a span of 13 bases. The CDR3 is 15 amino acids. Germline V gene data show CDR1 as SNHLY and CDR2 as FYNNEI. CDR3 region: CASNGVTLAKNIQYF. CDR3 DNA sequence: TGTGCCAGCAACGGGGTAACTCTAGCCAAAAACATTCAGTACTTC.

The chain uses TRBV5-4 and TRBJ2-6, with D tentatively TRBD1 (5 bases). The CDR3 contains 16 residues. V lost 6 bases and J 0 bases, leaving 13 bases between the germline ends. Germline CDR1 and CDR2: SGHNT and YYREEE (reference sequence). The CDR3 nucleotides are TGTGCCAGCAATATAAGAGGACACTCTGGGGCCAACGTCCTGACTTTC. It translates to CASNIRGHSGANVLTF.

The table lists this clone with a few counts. The CDR3 DNA reads as TGTGCCATCAGTGACCTGGGACGTTCGGGCTATGGCTACACCTTC. Its translation: CAISDLGRSGYGYTF. The chain employs TRBV10-3 and TRBJ1-2, with D perhaps TRBD1 (5 bases). CDR1 is ENHRY and CDR2 is SYGVKD in the germline V gene. Trimming left V 3 bases short and J 4 bases short, with 15 bases between. The CDR3 length is 15 residues.

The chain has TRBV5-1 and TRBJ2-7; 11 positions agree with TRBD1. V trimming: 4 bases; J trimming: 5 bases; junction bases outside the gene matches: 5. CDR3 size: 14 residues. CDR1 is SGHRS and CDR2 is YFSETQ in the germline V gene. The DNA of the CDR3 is TGCGCCAGCAGCCCGGGACAGGGGGTCCACGAGCAGTACTTC. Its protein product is CASSPGQGVHEQYF.

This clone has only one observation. For the CDR3, the DNA is TGTGCCAGCAGTGATGGGGGGGGGTGGTATGGCTACACCTTC. Translated: CASSDGGGWYGYTF. The V and J genes are TRBV2 and TRBJ1-2; possible D gene TRBD1, 5 bases. V was shortened by 3 bases and J by 5 bases, with 13 bases between the two germline ends. Germline-derived CDR1 and CDR2 are SNHLY and FYNNEI. The CDR3 totals 14 residues.

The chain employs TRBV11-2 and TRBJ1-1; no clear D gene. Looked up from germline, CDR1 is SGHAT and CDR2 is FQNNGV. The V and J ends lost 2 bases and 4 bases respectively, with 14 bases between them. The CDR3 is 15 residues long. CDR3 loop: CASSLRYGILTEAFF. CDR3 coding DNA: TGTGCCAGCAGCTTAAGGTATGGGATACTCACTGAAGCTTTCTTT.

In DNA, the CDR3 is TGTGCCAGCAGCCCTACAGGGGTCAACACCGGGGAGCTGTTTTTT. Protein product: CASSPTGVNTGELFF. The V and J genes are TRBV7-9 and TRBJ2-2, with 7 bases lining up with TRBD1. The CDR3 runs 15 residues. Germline lookup yields CDR1 SEHNR and CDR2 FQNEAQ (reference sequence). V lost 5 bases and J lost 2; bases outside the gene matches: 5.

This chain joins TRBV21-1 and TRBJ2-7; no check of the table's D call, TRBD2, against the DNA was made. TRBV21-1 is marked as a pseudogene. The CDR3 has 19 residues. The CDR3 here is CASSKGGGERDPSSYEQYV. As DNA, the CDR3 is TGTGCCAGCAGCAAAGGGGGGGGAGAACGGGACCCGAGCTCCTACGAGCAGTACGTC.